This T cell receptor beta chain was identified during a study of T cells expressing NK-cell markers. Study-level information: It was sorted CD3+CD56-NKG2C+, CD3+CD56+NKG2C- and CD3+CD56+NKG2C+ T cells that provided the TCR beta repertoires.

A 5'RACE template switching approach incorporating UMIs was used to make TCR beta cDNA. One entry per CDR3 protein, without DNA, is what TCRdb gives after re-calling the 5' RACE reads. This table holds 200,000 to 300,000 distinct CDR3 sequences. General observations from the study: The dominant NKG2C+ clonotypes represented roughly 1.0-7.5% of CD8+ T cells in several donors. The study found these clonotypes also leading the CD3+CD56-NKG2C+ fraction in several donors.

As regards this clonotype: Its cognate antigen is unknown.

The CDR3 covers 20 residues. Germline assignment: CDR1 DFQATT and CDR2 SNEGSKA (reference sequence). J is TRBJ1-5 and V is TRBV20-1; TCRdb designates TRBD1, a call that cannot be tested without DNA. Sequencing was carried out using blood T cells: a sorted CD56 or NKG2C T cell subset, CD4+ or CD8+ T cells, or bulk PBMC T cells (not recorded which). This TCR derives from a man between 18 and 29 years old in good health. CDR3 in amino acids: CSASWVGGTGKGFGNQPQHF.